These 30 T cell receptor beta chains were sequenced from one sample in a study of blood T cell repertoires in COVID-19. Profiled with immunoSEQ multiplex PCR; TCRdb holds only in-frame clones, not every one. Of roughly 76,000 clones listed, roughly 84% are singletons. Sample: peripheral blood. All receptors derive from a woman under 30 with acute or convalescent COVID-19.

The V call is TRBV10-2, the J call TRBJ1-1; a weak D match, TRBD1 (6 bases). Germline CDR1 WSHSY, CDR2 SAAADI. V lost 2 bases, J lost 5 bases, and 18 bases lay in between. The CDR3 covers 16 residues. The CDR3 bases are TGCGCCAGCAGTGAGGGTTGGGGGGGGCGAAGGACTGAAGCTTTCTTT. Translation: CASSEGWGGRRTEAFF.

The rearrangement uses TRBV7-9 and TRBJ1-3; D not certain. The CDR3 sequence is 16 residues long. Trimming pared 3 bases from V and 0 bases from J, leaving 12 bases between. Per germline, CDR1 SEHNR and CDR2 FQNEAQ (reference sequence). CDR3 DNA: TGTGCCAGCAGCTTTAGCTTTCGGAACTCTGGAAACACCATATATTTT. Protein sequence: CASSFSFRNSGNTIYF.

This clone is a singleton in its sample. V and J are TRBV20-1 and TRBJ1-1, with a tentative D call TRBD1 (6 bases). The V end was cut by 4 bases, the J end by 11 bases, with 14 bases between. The germline V gene has CDR1 DFQATT and CDR2 SNEGSKA (reference sequence). CDR3 length: 11 residues. The CDR3 DNA follows: TGCAGTGCTATGGGGGGGGGCCAGGCTTTCTTT. This codes for CSAMGGGQAFF.

V is TRBV6-5 and J is TRBJ1-1; TRBD1 agrees at 11 bases. This CDR3 is 13 amino acids long. Germline-derived CDR1 and CDR2 are MNHEY and SVGAGI. V lost 5 bases and J lost 5; bases outside the gene matches: 1. CDR3 bases: TGTGCCAGCAGTCGGGACAGGGGGACTGAAGCTTTCTTT. This encodes CASSRDRGTEAFF.

The chain is built from TRBV28 and TRBJ1-2, with D unclear. Trimming pared 3 bases from V and 7 bases from J, leaving 15 bases between. The length of the CDR3 is 14 residues. CDR1 and CDR2 from the germline V gene are MDHEN and SYDVKM. The CDR3 here is CASSFARNSGGYTF. The CDR3 DNA sequence: TGTGCCAGCAGTTTCGCCAGGAATTCAGGTGGCTACACCTTC.

The chain has TRBV9 and TRBJ2-1; 9 positions match TRBD1. V was clipped by 0 bases and J by 9 bases; unmatched bases: 7. Germline CDR1 and CDR2: SGDLS and YYNGEE. This CDR3 comprises 15 residues. For the CDR3, the DNA is TGTGCCAGCAGCGTAGAGGGGAAGACAGGGGGTGAGCAGTTCTTC. Its protein is CASSVEGKTGGEQFF.

This chain uses TRBV9 with TRBJ2-3; 8 nucleotides match TRBD2. This CDR3 is built from 17 residues. V shed 0 bases and J 2 bases; nucleotides not matched to a gene: 8. The germline V gene has CDR1 SGDLS and CDR2 YYNGEE. The chain's CDR3 is CASSVGRSGTATDTQYF. In DNA form, the CDR3 reads TGTGCCAGCAGCGTAGGACGTAGCGGGACCGCCACAGATACGCAGTATTTT.

This clone was seen only once. V is TRBV6-1 and J is TRBJ1-6; 7 bases fit TRBD1. Germline values: CDR1 MNHNS, CDR2 SASEGT. J lost 4 bases, V lost 4 bases, and 16 bases had no gene match. The CDR3 contains 19 residues. CDR3 DNA sequence: TGTGCCAGCAGTGCGAAAATTTCAAACCGGGACAGATATAATTCACCCCTCCACTTT. Its protein product is CASSAKISNRDRYNSPLHF.

The V and J genes are TRBV3-1 (or the pseudogene TRBV3-2) and TRBJ1-2, with D perhaps matching TRBD1 (6 bases). Germline V gene lookup returns CDR1 LGHDT and CDR2 YNNKEL (reference sequence). V was pared by 4 bases and J by 1 base, with 25 bases between. This CDR3 spans 19 amino acids. For the CDR3, the DNA is TGTGCCAGCAGCCCCAAGTCATACCTGGGAGGGGGGGGTAACTATGGCTACACCTTC. It is translated as CASSPKSYLGGGGNYGYTF.

The CDR3 nucleotides are TGTGCCAGCAGCCACCGGGACAGGGAGTACCAAGAGACCCAGTACTTC. It encodes CASSHRDREYQETQYF. The chain uses TRBV7-2 and TRBJ2-5; 9 bases are a match to TRBD1. Trimming cost V 5 bases and J 0 bases; bases outside gene matches: 7. The germline V gene encodes CDR1 SGHTA and CDR2 FQGNSA. The CDR3 extends over 16 amino acids.

This clone has a handful of counts. V gene TRBV2 combines with J gene TRBJ1-2; D is unresolved. CDR1 is SNHLY and CDR2 is FYNNEI in the germline V gene. There are 14 residues in the CDR3. The ends were cut back, 3 bases at V and 5 bases at J, with 13 bases in the middle. CDR3 residues: CASSEVSGTYGYTF. The CDR3 nucleotides are TGTGCCAGCAGTGAGGTGTCGGGAACATATGGCTACACCTTC.

The chain carries TRBV28 and TRBJ1-5, with 9 bases that match TRBD1. The CDR3 spans 15 residues. V gave up 3 bases and J gave up 8 bases; unmatched junction bases: 8. Germline V gene sequence: CDR1 MDHEN, CDR2 SYDVKM. CDR3 region: CASSFRDRVVEPQHF. Here the CDR3 DNA reads TGTGCCAGCAGTTTCCGGGACAGGGTGGTGGAGCCCCAGCATTTT.

The chain is built from TRBV30 and TRBJ1-2, with 7 positions matching TRBD1. The germline V gene has CDR1 GTSNPN and CDR2 SVGIG (reference sequence). The length of the CDR3 is 14 residues. J gave up 8 bases and V 1 base, and 10 bases lay outside the gene matches. The CDR3 spells CAWSDQVTGQGYTF. The CDR3 region has the DNA TGTGCCTGGAGTGACCAGGTGACAGGGCAGGGCTACACCTTC.

V gene TRBV2 combines with J gene TRBJ1-5; no firm D call. Germline loops: CDR1 SNHLY, CDR2 FYNNEI. The V end lost 6 bases, the J end lost 1 base, and 13 bases lay between the germline ends. The CDR3 is 15 residues long. CDR3 bases: TGTGCCAGCAGCTTTAGCGGCTTCAGCAATCAGCCCCAGCATTTT. This codes for CASSFSGFSNQPQHF.

The J gene is TRBJ2-3, the V gene TRBV5-1; the match to TRBD2 covers 13 bases. The V segment lost 3 bases and the J segment 6 bases; nucleotides outside the gene matches: 7. The CDR3 has 16 residues. Germline CDR1 is SGHRS and CDR2 is YFSETQ. CDR3 coding DNA: TGCGCCAGCAGCTGGACTAGCGGGGGACCGGGCGATACGCAGTATTTT. Residues: CASSWTSGGPGDTQYF.

The V call is TRBV7-9, the J call TRBJ1-2, with D possibly TRBD1 on 5 matching bases. In germline, CDR1 is SEHNR, CDR2 FQNEAQ (reference sequence). The CDR3 extends over 13 amino acids. V was clipped by 3 bases and J by 6 bases, with 11 bases between them. CDR3 protein: CASSFGTGDGYTF. The CDR3 coding sequence is TGTGCCAGCAGCTTCGGGACGGGGGATGGCTACACCTTC.

V and J are TRBV9 and TRBJ2-3, with 12 bases aligning to TRBD2. Germline lookup yields CDR1 SGDLS and CDR2 YYNGEE. The CDR3 runs to 15 residues. V shed 3 bases, J shed 4 bases, and the junction held 3 bases outside the gene matches. The CDR3 DNA reads TGTGCCAGCAGCGGGACTAGCGGGACCCCAGATACGCAGTATTTT. As protein: CASSGTSGTPDTQYF. Full variable domain (outside the CDR3, taken from reference TRBV9 and TRBJ2-3): DSGVTQTPKHLITATGQRVTLRCSPRSGDLSVYWYQQSLDQGLQFLIQYYNGEERAKGNILERFSAQQFPDLHSELNLSSLELGDSALYFCASSGTSGTPDTQYFGPGTRLTVL.

The chain links TRBV7-9 to TRBJ1-5; 9 positions agree with TRBD1. V lost 3 bases to trimming and J lost 6 bases; unmatched junction nucleotides: 6. CDR3 size: 15 residues. Germline lookup yields CDR1 SEHNR and CDR2 FQNEAQ (reference sequence). CDR3 residues: CASSLTGQGTQPQHF. The CDR3 DNA sequence: TGTGCCAGCAGCTTGACGGGACAGGGAACTCAGCCCCAGCATTTT. The full variable domain, with the rest looked up from reference TRBV7-9 and TRBJ1-5, is DTGVSQNPRHKITKRGQNVTFRCDPISEHNRLYWYRQTLGQGPEFLTYFQNEAQLEKSRLLSDRFSAERPKGSFSTLEIQRTEQGDSAMYLCASSLTGQGTQPQHFGDGTRLSIL.

The chain joins TRBV19 to TRBJ2-1; 7 nucleotides align to TRBD1. With 4 bases clipped from V and 9 bases from J, the junction kept 12 bases outside the gene matches. Germline loops: CDR1 LNHDA, CDR2 SQIVND (reference sequence). CDR3 length equals 15 residues. The CDR3 loop is CASSNEGATVGEQFF. CDR3 in DNA: TGTGCCAGTAGTAATGAGGGGGCAACGGTCGGTGAGCAGTTCTTC.

The rearrangement joins TRBV4-2 to TRBJ2-1; 9 bases match TRBD2. The CDR3 runs 16 residues. The J segment lost 5 bases and the V segment lost 3 bases, leaving 8 bases of the junction unmatched. Germline CDR1 reads LGHNA; CDR2 reads YNFKEQ. CDR3 coding DNA: TGTGCCAGCAGCCACTTTGCTAGCGGGGACCACAATGAGCAGTTCTTC. Encoded protein: CASSHFASGDHNEQFF.

The rearrangement uses TRBV11-2 and TRBJ2-7; 10 nucleotides align to TRBD2. The CDR3 loop spans 15 amino acids. Germline V gene sequence: CDR1 SGHAT, CDR2 FQNNGV. Trimming took 1 base from V and 2 from J; bases not matched to a gene: 2. In nucleotides, the CDR3 is TGTGCCAGCAGCTTAGTACTAGCGGGGACCTACGAGCAGTACTTC. Translation: CASSLVLAGTYEQYF.

This rearrangement joins TRBV13 to TRBJ2-2; 13 bases are a match to TRBD2. V gave up 3 bases and J gave up 3 bases; unmatched junction bases: 4. Looked up from germline, CDR1 is PRHDT and CDR2 is FYEKMQ (reference sequence). The CDR3 sequence is 17 residues long. The DNA for the CDR3 is TGTGCCAGCAGCTTTGGGACTAGCGGGGATCACACCGGGGAGCTGTTTTTT. It specifies CASSFGTSGDHTGELFF.

Only one count was recorded for this clone. The CDR3 sequence: CASSQVWAYSNQPQHF. The CDR3, as DNA: TGCGCCAGCAGCCAAGTATGGGCCTATAGCAATCAGCCCCAGCATTTT. This chain uses TRBV4-1 with TRBJ1-5; D is unresolved. Germline V gene lookup returns CDR1 MGHRA and CDR2 YSYEKL. The CDR3 contains 16 residues. V dropped 1 base and J dropped 0 bases, with 10 bases sitting between them.

The chain has TRBV18 and TRBJ2-5; 10 bases fit TRBD1. V gave up 1 base and J gave up 4 bases; unmatched junction bases: 0. CDR3 size: 14 residues. The germline CDR1 and CDR2 sequences are KGHSH and LQKENI. CDR3 loop: CASSPRDRGETQYF. In nucleotides, the CDR3 is TGTGCCAGCTCACCACGGGACAGGGGAGAGACCCAGTACTTC. Based on the CDR3 plus reference TRBV18 and TRBJ2-5, the full variable domain is NAGVMQNPRHLVRRRGQEARLRCSPMKGHSHVYWYRQLPEEGLKFMVYLQKENIIDESGMPKERFSAEFPKEGPSILRIQQVVRGDSAAYFCASSPRDRGETQYFGPGTRLLVL.

This clone was observed once. J is TRBJ2-1 and V is TRBV7-9; 14 nucleotides align to TRBD2. Trimming at V came to 6 bases and at J to 10 bases, leaving 8 bases not matched to a gene. The CDR3 is 15 residues long. The V gene's germline CDR1 is SEHNR and CDR2 FQNEAQ (reference sequence). CDR3 DNA sequence: TGTGCCAGCAGACCACCCGGGACTAGCGGGAGAGAGCAGTTCTTC. It is translated as CASRPPGTSGREQFF.

This rearrangement joins TRBV29-1 to TRBJ2-1; D unclear. Germline V gives CDR1 SQVTM, CDR2 ANQGSEA. Trimming pared 3 bases from V and 3 bases from J, leaving 3 bases between. This CDR3 is built from 11 residues. The CDR3 DNA sequence: TGCAGCGTTGACGTCTACAATGAGCAGTTCTTC. Translation: CSVDVYNEQFF.

The rearrangement links TRBV19 to TRBJ1-2; TRBD1 aligns across 7 bases. The length of the CDR3 is 13 residues. The germline V gene encodes CDR1 LNHDA and CDR2 SQIVND (reference sequence). The V and J ends lost 9 bases and 2 bases, in that order; junction bases with no gene match: 6. CDR3 region: CASTRDRNYGYTF. CDR3 bases: TGTGCCAGCACCCGGGACAGAAACTATGGCTACACCTTC.

The rearrangement joins TRBV6-5 to TRBJ1-2; the D gene is possibly TRBD1 (6 bases). The V end lost 6 bases, the J end lost 6 bases, and 17 bases lay between the germline ends. Germline V CDR1 and CDR2: MNHEY, SVGAGI. This CDR3 region has 14 residues. In DNA form, the CDR3 reads TGTGCCAGCAGAAAGGACAGCGCTGTTCATGGCTACACCTTC. Translating it yields CASRKDSAVHGYTF.

The gene calls are TRBV5-1 and TRBJ2-1, with D perhaps TRBD1 (5 bases). This CDR3 comprises 14 residues. CDR1 is SGHRS and CDR2 is YFSETQ in the germline V gene. V lost 0 bases and J lost 12, with 16 bases in between. The DNA for the CDR3 is TGCGCCAGCAGCTTGGATGGACAATGGCCGGGGCAGTTCTTC. Amino acids: CASSLDGQWPGQFF.

V is TRBV7-9 and J is TRBJ2-7; D remains unclear. This CDR3 has 13 amino acids. Trimming removed 8 bases at V and 2 bases at J, with 13 bases between. CDR1 and CDR2 (germline): SEHNR, FQNEAQ (reference sequence). Written as DNA, the CDR3 is TGTGCCAGCGCCAGGTCGGGTGCCTACGAGCAGTACTTC. Encoded protein: CASARSGAYEQYF.